The 15 T cell receptor beta chains in this list originate from one sample, sequenced in a study of blood T cell repertoires in COVID-19. Only in-frame clones appear in the TCRdb table, and some are missing; sequencing was by immunoSEQ multiplex PCR. The data contain around 440,000 clones, approximately 90% of them singletons. The specimen sequenced was peripheral blood. These receptors were collected from a woman in her 50s with COVID-19, enrolled during active disease.

The CDR3 region is CAWRTGGDSPLHF. CDR3 bases: TGTGCCTGGAGGACCGGCGGGGATTCACCCCTCCACTTT. This chain joins TRBV30 and TRBJ1-6; D gene ambiguous. Germline CDR1 and CDR2: GTSNPN and SVGIG (reference sequence). Trimming removed 3 bases at V and 8 bases at J, with 11 bases between. The CDR3 extends over 13 amino acids. Variable domain in full (rest from reference TRBV30 and TRBJ1-6): SQTIHQWPATLVQPVGSPLSLECTVEGTSNPNLYWYRQAAGRGLQLLFYSVGIGQISSEVPQNLSASRPQDRQFILSSKKLLLSDSGFYLCAWRTGGDSPLHFGNGTRLTVT.

The chain uses TRBV5-8 and TRBJ1-5, with 8 bases that match TRBD1. Germline trimming cut 2 bases from V and 9 bases from J; bases unmatched to any gene: 4. The germline gives CDR1 SGHTS, CDR2 YDEGEE. The CDR3 extends over 13 amino acids. The CDR3 DNA reads as TGTGCCAGCAGCTTCGGACAGGGCAGGCCCCAGCATTTT. Amino acids: CASSFGQGRPQHF. The whole variable domain, filled in from reference TRBV5-8 and TRBJ1-5, reads EAGVTQSPTHLIKTRGQQATLRCSPISGHTSVYWYQQALGLGLQFLLWYDEGEERNRGNFPPRFSGRQFPNYSSELNVNALELEDSALYLCASSFGQGRPQHFGDGTRLSIL.

CDR3 sequence: CASSIQGQDFNEQFF. Written as DNA, the CDR3 is TGTGCCAGTAGTATTCAGGGGCAGGACTTCAATGAGCAGTTCTTC. The J gene is TRBJ2-1, the V gene TRBV19; D is possibly TRBD1 (6 bases). This CDR3 is 15 amino acids long. V dropped 3 bases and J dropped 6 bases, with 15 bases sitting between them. The germline CDR1 and CDR2 sequences are LNHDA and SQIVND (reference sequence).

CDR3 DNA sequence: TGTGCCAGCAGTGAATTTAGGATAGCGGGTGATGATACGCAGTATTTT. Translation gives CASSEFRIAGDDTQYF. This chain joins TRBV6-1 and TRBJ2-3; 7 bases match TRBD2. V lost 2 bases and J lost 6; bases outside the gene matches: 11. The CDR3 consists of 16 residues. Germline V lookup: CDR1 MNHNS, CDR2 SASEGT.

This chain links TRBV12-3 or TRBV12-4 with TRBJ1-1, with 8 bases that match TRBD1. CDR3 length: 13 amino acids. V was clipped by 8 bases and J by 2 bases; unmatched bases: 4. Here the CDR3 DNA reads TGTGCCAGCCACAGGGGGGGAAACACTGAAGCTTTCTTT. It yields the protein CASHRGGNTEAFF.

Details on this clone: Other DNA sequences in this specimen translate into the identical CDR3. This rearrangement joins TRBV5-1 to TRBJ1-3; TRBD1 might be the D (6 bases). V lost 3 bases, J lost 4 bases, and 11 bases lay in between. This CDR3 comprises 14 residues. Germline V gene lookup returns CDR1 SGHRS and CDR2 YFSETQ. CDR3 protein: CASSSTGSGNTIYF. The CDR3 nucleotides are TGCGCCAGCAGCTCTACAGGGAGCGGAAACACCATATATTTT.

The rearrangement joins TRBV11-2 to TRBJ2-7, with D hard to call. The V and J ends lost 1 base and 6 bases respectively, with 19 bases between them. This CDR3 region has 16 residues. Germline CDR1 SGHAT, CDR2 FQNNGV. DNA of the CDR3: TGTGCCAGCAGCTTAGGGGCACGAAAACCGGCCTTCGAGCAGTACTTC. Translating it yields CASSLGARKPAFEQYF.

V is TRBV29-1 and J is TRBJ2-4; a weak D match, TRBD2 (6 bases). The CDR3 loop spans 17 amino acids. Germline loops: CDR1 SQVTM, CDR2 ANQGSEA. V was shortened by 5 bases and J by 0 bases, with 20 bases between the two germline ends. The CDR3 DNA reads TGCAGCGTTCGAGAGCGGGTAGGGGAACTAGCCAAAAACATTCAGTACTTC. Translated, it gives CSVRERVGELAKNIQYF.

The CDR3 region is CASSPSGSNQPQHF. The CDR3 DNA reads as TGTGCCAGCAGCCCCAGTGGCAGCAATCAGCCCCAGCATTTT. The chain couples TRBV3-1 (or the pseudogene TRBV3-2) to TRBJ1-5, with no clear D. Per the germline V gene, CDR1 is LGHDT and CDR2 is YNNKEL (reference sequence). This CDR3 has 14 residues. The germline V and J ends were trimmed by 4 bases and 1 base, with 8 bases remaining between them.

The DNA of the CDR3 is TGTGCCACCAGTGATTTCAGGGGTGCTGGCTACACCTTC. Translating it yields CATSDFRGAGYTF. V gene TRBV24-1 combines with J gene TRBJ1-2; a weak D match, TRBD1 (6 bases). The V gene lost 1 base and the J gene lost 7 bases, with 9 bases spanning the gap. This CDR3 contains 13 residues. Germline V lookup: CDR1 KGHDR, CDR2 SFDVKD.

The V call is TRBV4-2, the J call TRBJ2-5, with 13 bases aligning to TRBD2. V lost 4 bases to trimming and J lost 3 bases; unmatched junction nucleotides: 5. This CDR3 has 16 residues. CDR1 is LGHNA and CDR2 is YNFKEQ in the germline V gene. CDR3 sequence reads: CASSLTSGGAEETQYF. DNA of the CDR3: TGTGCCAGCAGCCTAACTAGCGGGGGGGCCGAAGAGACCCAGTACTTC.

This rearrangement joins TRBV3-1 (or the pseudogene TRBV3-2) to TRBJ2-7; 11 bases map to TRBD2. CDR1 is LGHDT, CDR2 YNNKEL, per germline (reference sequence). CDR3 size: 18 residues. V lost 3 bases and J lost 3; bases outside the gene matches: 13. CDR3 bases: TGTGCCAGCAGCCATCCCCCCGGAGCTAGCGGGGGGTTCTACGAGCAGTACTTC. It translates to CASSHPPGASGGFYEQYF.

A few counts support this clone. V gene TRBV7-3 combines with J gene TRBJ1-1, with D unclear. The germline gives CDR1 SGHTA, CDR2 FQGTGA. This CDR3 contains 13 residues. Trimming pared 5 bases from V and 3 bases from J, leaving 10 bases between. CDR3 in amino acids: CASSLGEHTEAFF. CDR3 bases: TGTGCCAGCAGCCTCGGGGAGCACACTGAAGCTTTCTTT.

The chain couples TRBV28 to TRBJ2-3; 9 bases align to TRBD2. The germline CDR1 and CDR2 sequences are MDHEN and SYDVKM. The CDR3 length is 15 residues. V gave up 3 bases and J gave up 7 bases; unmatched junction bases: 8. The CDR3 loop is CASSFGSGGRNTQYF. In DNA form, the CDR3 reads TGTGCCAGCAGTTTCGGTAGCGGGGGAAGGAATACGCAGTATTTT.

This chain uses TRBV3-1 (or the pseudogene TRBV3-2) with TRBJ2-3, with D perhaps TRBD2 (5 bases). The germline V and J ends were trimmed by 5 bases and 0 bases, with 15 bases remaining between them. Germline assignment: CDR1 LGHDT and CDR2 YNNKEL (reference sequence). The CDR3 is made up of 16 amino acids. DNA of the CDR3: TGTGCCAGCAGCTCCAAAGCGGAAACTAGCACAGATACGCAGTATTTT. The encoded protein is CASSSKAETSTDTQYF.